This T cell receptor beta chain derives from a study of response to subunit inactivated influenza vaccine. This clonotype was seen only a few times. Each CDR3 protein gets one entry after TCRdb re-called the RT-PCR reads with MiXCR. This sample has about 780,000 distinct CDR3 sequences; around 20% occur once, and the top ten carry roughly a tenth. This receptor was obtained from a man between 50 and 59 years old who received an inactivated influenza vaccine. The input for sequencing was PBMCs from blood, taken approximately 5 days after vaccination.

The DNA of the CDR3 is TGTGCCAGCTCCAACCGACGGGGTGAGCAGTTCTTC. This encodes CASSNRRGEQFF. This chain links TRBV5-5 with TRBJ2-1; possible D gene TRBD2, 5 bases. This CDR3 spans 12 amino acids. Trimming cost V 7 bases and J 9 bases, with 14 bases left between them. CDR1 is SGHKS, CDR2 YYEKEE, per germline (reference sequence).